The clone carrying this TCR beta chain shows up as medium-sized by frequency. Its specificity is unknown. Progenitor exhausted-like CD8+ memory cells (TPEX) were CCR7+ PD-1+ TIGIT+. Enrichment of total CD8+ T cells was achieved using negative magnetic separation. There are 13 residues in the CDR3. Germline CDR1 reads MDHEN; CDR2 reads SYDVKM. This sample is drawn from a study of human CD8 memory T cell subsets. General study findings and limits: For this study, sequencing was restricted to the T cell receptor beta chains only. Stem-like memory T cell repertoires overlapped minimally with precursor exhausted T cell repertoires.

It was UMI-labeled 5' RACE by which the TCR beta libraries were made. TCRdb reworked the 5' RACE reads into one entry per CDR3 protein, no DNA. This sample's table reports about 6,600 distinct CDR3 sequences. The rearrangement joins TRBV28 to TRBJ2-7; as DNA is missing, the TRBD2 call by TCRdb cannot be tested. The receptor was derived from a human donor in good health. Sequencing was carried out using CD8+ T cells from PBMCs. CDR3 sequence: CASRPGLAAEQYF.